The 29 T cell receptor beta chains below come from one sample, sequenced in a study of T cells after yellow fever vaccination. TCRdb passed the 5' RACE reads through MiXCR, listing each CDR3 protein once. The sample has 600,000 to 750,000 distinct CDR3 sequences; roughly an eighth are singletons. The sample consisted of PBMCs, taken on the day of the yellow fever booster vaccination. The source of these receptors is a young man who received the YFV17D yellow fever vaccine.

This clonotype showed up just a few times. The V gene is TRBV5-6, the J gene TRBJ2-2; 9 bases align to TRBD2. The CDR3 spans 15 residues. Trimming cost V 2 bases and J 6 bases; bases outside gene matches: 5. CDR1 SGHDT and CDR2 YYEEEE come from the germline V gene. The CDR3 coding sequence is TGTGCCAGCAGCTTTAGCGGGAGAGTGTCCGGGGAGCTGTTTTTT. Amino acid sequence: CASSFSGRVSGELFF. The full variable domain, completed using reference TRBV5-6 and TRBJ2-2, is DAGVTQSPTHLIKTRGQQVTLRCSPKSGHDTVSWYQQALGQGPQFIFQYYEEEERQRGNFPDRFSGHQFPNYSSELNVNALLLGDSALYLCASSFSGRVSGELFFGEGSRLTVL.

This clonotype occurred a few times. The V and J genes are TRBV20-1 and TRBJ2-7; D perhaps matches TRBD1 (5 bases). V was pared by 8 bases and J by 6 bases, with 23 bases between. The CDR3 spans 14 residues. The germline V gene has CDR1 DFQATT and CDR2 SNEGSKA (reference sequence). In nucleotides, the CDR3 is TGCAGTACTTGGGTCCCTCAGGGCGTCGGCGAGCAGTACTTC. It translates to CSTWVPQGVGEQYF.

The rearrangement joins TRBV18 to TRBJ2-7; the match to TRBD2 covers 8 bases. This CDR3 has 14 residues. V dropped 6 bases and J dropped 4; count of bases not matched to a gene: 8. Looked up from germline, CDR1 is KGHSH and CDR2 is LQKENI. CDR3 in amino acids: CASSSGTRGYEQYF. The CDR3 DNA sequence: TGTGCCAGCTCCTCCGGGACTAGGGGATACGAGCAGTACTTC.

V is TRBV5-1 and J is TRBJ2-3, with TRBD1 as a possible D gene (5 bases). The V and J ends lost 4 bases and 0 bases respectively, with 12 bases between them. This CDR3 is built from 15 residues. Germline assignment: CDR1 SGHRS and CDR2 YFSETQ. The chain's CDR3 is CASSTDTASTDTQYF. Here the CDR3 DNA reads TGCGCCAGCAGCACGGACACAGCTAGCACAGATACGCAGTATTTT.

CDR3 bases: TGCAGTGCTCCCAGCTTAGGTTGGGCCACTGAAGCTTTCTTT. Protein product: CSAPSLGWATEAFF. The rearrangement links TRBV20-1 to TRBJ1-1; D is unresolved. V lost 5 bases and J 4 bases, leaving 17 bases between the germline ends. This CDR3 spans 14 amino acids. In germline, CDR1 is DFQATT, CDR2 SNEGSKA (reference sequence).

This clonotype was detected a few times. The V gene is TRBV29-1, the J gene TRBJ1-6; 8 nucleotides agree with TRBD1. The CDR3 length is 15 residues. CDR1 and CDR2 (germline): SQVTM, ANQGSEA. V lost 5 bases, J lost 5 bases, and 8 bases stayed unmatched. The CDR3 loop is CSVSMGQANNSPLHF. CDR3 coding DNA: TGCAGCGTTTCTATGGGACAGGCCAATAATTCACCCCTCCACTTT.

The V gene is TRBV29-1, the J gene TRBJ2-1, with D unresolved. With 3 bases removed from V and 10 bases from J, the gap between germline ends came to 16 bases. Germline V CDR1 and CDR2: SQVTM, ANQGSEA. The CDR3 runs 13 residues. For the CDR3, the DNA is TGCAGCGTTGAGGATATGAGCGTCGGGGAGCAGTTCTTC. Amino acid sequence: CSVEDMSVGEQFF.

The J gene is TRBJ2-3, the V gene TRBV20-1; 7 nucleotides line up with TRBD2. The CDR3 contains 15 residues. CDR1 is DFQATT and CDR2 is SNEGSKA in the germline V gene (reference sequence). Germline trimming cut 7 bases from V and 4 bases from J; bases unmatched to any gene: 14. This CDR3 is CSVRAGRTSADTQYF. CDR3 sequence (DNA): TGCAGTGTCAGAGCGGGAAGGACGAGCGCAGATACGCAGTATTTT.

The chain links TRBV11-3 to TRBJ2-6, with 7 bases identical to TRBD1. The germline V gene has CDR1 SGHNT and CDR2 YENEEA. The CDR3 is made up of 17 amino acids. V shed 4 bases, J shed 1 base, and the junction held 7 bases outside the gene matches. CDR3 nucleotides: TGTGCCAGCAGCTATAGGGACAGACTATCTGGGGCCAACGTCCTGACTTTC. Protein sequence: CASSYRDRLSGANVLTF.

This clonotype was counted only a few times. This chain joins TRBV29-1 and TRBJ2-5, with 7 bases that match TRBD1. This CDR3 has 14 residues. V lost 8 bases and J lost 1; bases outside the gene matches: 10. Per the germline V gene, CDR1 is SQVTM and CDR2 is ANQGSEA. This CDR3 reads CSPAPGQVQETQYF. The CDR3 nucleotides are TGCAGCCCTGCCCCCGGACAGGTCCAAGAGACCCAGTACTTC.

This clonotype was counted a few times. The rearrangement joins TRBV9 to TRBJ1-2; a weak D match, TRBD1 (5 bases). The V end was cut by 0 bases, the J end by 4 bases, with 10 bases between. CDR1 is SGDLS and CDR2 is YYNGEE in the germline V gene. The CDR3 totals 14 residues. CDR3 region: CASSVDQGSYGYTF. The CDR3 DNA reads as TGTGCCAGCAGCGTAGATCAGGGCTCCTATGGCTACACCTTC.

This clonotype turned up a few times. The chain uses TRBV12-3 or TRBV12-4 and TRBJ2-7; D gene ambiguous. The CDR3 totals 15 residues. The V end lost 3 bases, the J end lost 3 bases, and 15 bases lay between the germline ends. The CDR3 reads CASSLAAPVGYEQYF. DNA of the CDR3: TGTGCCAGCAGTTTGGCCGCTCCGGTGGGCTACGAGCAGTACTTC.

This clonotype was detected a few times. The chain recombines TRBV4-2 with TRBJ2-7; D could derive from TRBD1 or TRBD2 (5 bases each). CDR3 size: 18 residues. Germline CDR1 reads LGHNA; CDR2 reads YNFKEQ. Trimming removed 4 bases from V and 0 bases from J, with 22 bases in between. The CDR3 DNA follows: TGTGCCAGCAGCCCTGGGGGATTCGGCGGTTTGAGCTCCTACGAGCAGTACTTC. It yields the protein CASSPGGFGGLSSYEQYF.

Remarks on this clonotype: An end of the junction differs from the germline gene, which may be a read error. The J gene is TRBJ1-2, the V gene TRBV11-2, with D possibly matching TRBD1 (5 bases). Germline V lookup: CDR1 SGHAT, CDR2 FQNNGV. The CDR3 loop spans 16 amino acids. The CDR3 loop reads CVSSSSAGSLSYGYTF. CDR3 nucleotides: TGTGTCAGCAGCTCTTCCGCAGGGAGTTTGAGCTATGGCTACACCTTC. The whole variable domain, remainder taken from reference TRBV11-2 and TRBJ1-2, is EAGVAQSPRYKIIEKRQSVAFWCNPISGHATLYWYQQILGQGPKLLIQFQNNGVVDDSQLPKDRFSAERLKGVDSTLKIQPAKLEDSAVYLCVSSSSAGSLSYGYTFGSGTRLTVV.

Ten or more counts support this clonotype. V is TRBV10-3 and J is TRBJ1-5; no reliable D call. Germline CDR1 is ENHRY and CDR2 is SYGVKD. CDR3 size: 15 residues. Deletions cut 0 bases from V and 5 bases from J, with 11 bases between. The CDR3 spells CAISESRDGYQPQHF. The CDR3 DNA reads as TGTGCCATCAGTGAGTCTCGTGACGGTTATCAGCCCCAGCATTTT.

This clonotype turned up a few times. The chain couples TRBV5-1 to TRBJ1-3, with D possibly TRBD1 on 5 matching bases. The germline V gene has CDR1 SGHRS and CDR2 YFSETQ. Trimming shortened V by 6 bases and J by 0 bases, and 22 bases separated the two germline ends. This CDR3 spans 18 amino acids. The CDR3 loop reads CASTLSSGTKNSGNTIYF. CDR3 DNA sequence: TGCGCCAGCACTCTCTCGTCCGGGACTAAGAACTCTGGAAACACCATATATTTT.

This clonotype was counted between two and nine times. The chain is built from TRBV20-1 and TRBJ1-5; D is uncertain. CDR1 is DFQATT, CDR2 SNEGSKA, per germline (reference sequence). V gave up 6 bases and J gave up 0 bases, with 12 bases separating them. The CDR3 is made up of 14 amino acids. CDR3: CSAPRGLSNQPQHF. The CDR3, as DNA: TGCAGTGCCCCGAGAGGACTTAGCAATCAGCCCCAGCATTTT.

The chain joins TRBV20-1 to TRBJ2-5; tentative D call: TRBD2 (6 bases). This CDR3 comprises 15 residues. Germline lookup yields CDR1 DFQATT and CDR2 SNEGSKA (reference sequence). V was cut by 4 bases and J by 1 base, with 16 bases left in between. As DNA, the CDR3 is TGCAGTGCTAACCGGTGGCTAGCGAGCCAAGAGACCCAGTACTTC. Its protein product is CSANRWLASQETQYF.

The table lists this clonotype with a few counts. The chain links TRBV28 to TRBJ2-7, with 11 positions matching TRBD2. Germline V gene data show CDR1 as MDHEN and CDR2 as SYDVKM. There are 15 residues in the CDR3. V was clipped by 5 bases and J by 6 bases; unmatched bases: 9. CDR3 region: CASSPYPGLAVEQYF. The CDR3 DNA is TGTGCCAGCAGTCCCTACCCGGGACTAGCGGTCGAGCAGTACTTC.

The V call is TRBV30, the J call TRBJ1-2; D perhaps matches TRBD1 (5 bases). The germline V and J ends were trimmed by 5 bases and 5 bases, with 9 bases remaining between them. This CDR3 comprises 11 residues. Per the germline V gene, CDR1 is GTSNPN and CDR2 is SVGIG (reference sequence). CDR3 sequence: CAWARVYGYTF. Here the CDR3 DNA reads TGTGCCTGGGCCAGGGTGTATGGCTACACCTTC.

There are a few counts of this clonotype. The chain has TRBV19 and TRBJ2-2, with D unresolved. The CDR3 loop spans 16 amino acids. The V end was cut by 3 bases, the J end by 4 bases, with 15 bases between. CDR1 is LNHDA, CDR2 SQIVND, per germline (reference sequence). The CDR3 here is CASSMSYLPPTGELFF. The CDR3 DNA reads as TGTGCCAGTAGTATGTCGTATCTCCCTCCCACCGGGGAGCTGTTTTTT.

The chain joins TRBV4-3 to TRBJ2-3, with 9 bases identical to TRBD2. Losses at the gene ends were 3 bases for V and 6 bases for J; bases not matched to a gene: 7. Germline lookup yields CDR1 LGHNA and CDR2 YSLEER. The CDR3 covers 15 residues. CDR3 amino acids: CASSHQRGDRDTQYF. In nucleotides, the CDR3 is TGCGCCAGCAGCCACCAGCGGGGGGACCGGGATACGCAGTATTTT.

This clonotype was recorded only once. The chain recombines TRBV20-1 with TRBJ2-3; D uncertain. V lost 6 bases and J 4 bases, leaving 8 bases between the germline ends. CDR3 length equals 11 residues. CDR1 DFQATT and CDR2 SNEGSKA come from the germline V gene (reference sequence). CDR3 amino acids: CSASGSDTQYF. CDR3 sequence (DNA): TGCAGTGCCTCAGGATCAGATACGCAGTATTTT.

This chain connects TRBV7-2 to TRBJ2-7, with 9 bases lining up with TRBD2. The germline gives CDR1 SGHTA, CDR2 FQGNSA. Losses at the gene ends were 1 base for V and 0 bases for J; bases not matched to a gene: 4. The CDR3 covers 16 residues. CDR3: CASSLVPAGGSYEQYF. The CDR3 DNA follows: TGTGCCAGCAGCTTAGTCCCAGCGGGAGGCTCCTACGAGCAGTACTTC.

Notes on this clonotype: The junction differs from germline at one of its ends, possibly a read error. The rearrangement links TRBV20-1 to TRBJ2-1; no definite D call. This CDR3 has 12 amino acids. Germline values: CDR1 DFQATT, CDR2 SNEGSKA (reference sequence). The CDR3 DNA reads TGCAGTCTAACCCTAGGTTACAAAGAGCAGTTCTTC. The encoded protein is CSLTLGYKEQFF.

In its sample, this clonotype was seen a few times. The gene calls are TRBV28 and TRBJ2-7; TRBD2 is a possible D gene (5 bases). The ends were cut back, 10 bases at V and 1 base at J, with 14 bases in the middle. The CDR3 sequence is 13 residues long. Per the germline V gene, CDR1 is MDHEN and CDR2 is SYDVKM. CDR3 bases: TGTGCCACTTACGGGAACCAATCCTACGAGCAGTACTTC. Translation: CATYGNQSYEQYF.

This clonotype was counted between two and nine times. This chain uses TRBV2 with TRBJ2-1, with 11 bases matching TRBD2. After removal of 4 bases from V and 6 bases from J, the junction contained 8 bases not matched to a gene. Per germline, CDR1 SNHLY and CDR2 FYNNEI. CDR3 length: 16 residues. CDR3 residues: CASSATSGRRPNEQFF. The CDR3 bases are TGTGCCAGCAGTGCAACTAGCGGGAGAAGGCCCAATGAGCAGTTCTTC.

This chain joins TRBV7-2 and TRBJ2-1, with a weak D call TRBD2 (5 bases). CDR3 length: 13 amino acids. The V end was cut by 5 bases, the J end by 6 bases, with 11 bases between. The V gene's germline CDR1 is SGHTA and CDR2 FQGNSA. CDR3 sequence reads: CASSVTNRNEQFF. CDR3 DNA sequence: TGTGCCAGCAGCGTGACTAACCGCAATGAGCAGTTCTTC.

This clonotype was recorded many times. The chain recombines TRBV15 with TRBJ2-7, with 8 bases identical to TRBD2. Unmatched junction bases numbered 7, after V lost 0 bases and J lost 12 bases. Germline-derived CDR1 and CDR2 are LNHNV and YYDKDF (reference sequence). This CDR3 comprises 13 residues. The CDR3 reads CATSRDLAGGAYF. The CDR3 nucleotides read TGTGCCACCAGCAGAGATTTGGCGGGAGGAGCGTACTTC.